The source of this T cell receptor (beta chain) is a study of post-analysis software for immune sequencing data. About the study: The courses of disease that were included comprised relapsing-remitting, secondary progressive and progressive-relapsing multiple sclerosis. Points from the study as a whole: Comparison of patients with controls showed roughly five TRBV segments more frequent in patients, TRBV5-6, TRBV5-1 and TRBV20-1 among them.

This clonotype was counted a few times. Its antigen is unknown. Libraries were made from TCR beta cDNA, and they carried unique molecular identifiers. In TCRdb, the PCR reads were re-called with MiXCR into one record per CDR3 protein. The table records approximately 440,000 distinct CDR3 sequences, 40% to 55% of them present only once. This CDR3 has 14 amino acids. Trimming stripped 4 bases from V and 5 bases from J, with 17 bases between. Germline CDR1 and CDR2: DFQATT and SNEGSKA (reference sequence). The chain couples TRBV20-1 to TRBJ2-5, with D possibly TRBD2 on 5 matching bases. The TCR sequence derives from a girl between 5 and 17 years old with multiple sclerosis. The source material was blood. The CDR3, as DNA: TGCAGTGCTAAACCCCCAGGCCCGGGGGAGACCCAGTACTTC. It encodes CSAKPPGPGETQYF.